This T cell receptor (beta chain) was identified during a study of T cell repertoires in cytomegalovirus infection. Study at large: It was the public TCR beta signatures that indicated both CMV infection and matching HLA type.

TCRdb redid the calling of the reads with MiXCR, one entry per CDR3 protein. The sample lists about 210,000 distinct CDR3 sequences, about 7% occurring once. This CDR3 is built from 15 residues. The V end was cut by 2 bases, the J end by 6 bases, with 14 bases between. Looked up from germline, CDR1 is SGHRS and CDR2 is YFSETQ. There are many counts of this clonotype. The sample comprised PBMCs. This receptor was identified in a human donor in good health (CMV status not recorded). Some clones in this sample may be carry-over from other donors' samples. V gene TRBV5-1 combines with J gene TRBJ2-2; D is uncertain. CDR3 residues: CASSFVGFKAGELFF. Written as DNA, the CDR3 is TGCGCCAGCAGCTTTGTAGGTTTTAAGGCCGGGGAGCTGTTTTTT.